This T cell receptor beta chain was retrieved from a study of OX40 agonist ivuxolimab in advanced cancers. At the level of the study: Antecedent anti-PD-1, anti-PD-L1 or anti-CTLA-4 therapy was permissible, with roughly 36% having received some.

Germline V gene lookup returns CDR1 MNHEY and CDR2 SVGAGI. The CDR3 spans 15 residues. Trimming left V 5 bases short and J 5 bases short, with 16 bases between. Some clones are missing from TCRdb's copy, which holds only in-frame ones; the method was immunoSEQ multiplex PCR. This sample has more than 25,000 clones, with 83% found just once. The rearrangement uses TRBV6-5 and TRBJ2-1, with D maybe TRBD2 (6 bases). The sample here was CD4+ or CD8+ T cells sorted from blood, taken in a trial of the OX40 agonist ivuxolimab. The receptor's source is an adult with an advanced solid tumor such as melanoma, head and neck, liver or kidney cancer. Written as DNA, the CDR3 is TGTGCCAGCAGTCCCAGGACTATTAAAAACAATGAGCAGTTCTTC. Translating it yields CASSPRTIKNNEQFF.